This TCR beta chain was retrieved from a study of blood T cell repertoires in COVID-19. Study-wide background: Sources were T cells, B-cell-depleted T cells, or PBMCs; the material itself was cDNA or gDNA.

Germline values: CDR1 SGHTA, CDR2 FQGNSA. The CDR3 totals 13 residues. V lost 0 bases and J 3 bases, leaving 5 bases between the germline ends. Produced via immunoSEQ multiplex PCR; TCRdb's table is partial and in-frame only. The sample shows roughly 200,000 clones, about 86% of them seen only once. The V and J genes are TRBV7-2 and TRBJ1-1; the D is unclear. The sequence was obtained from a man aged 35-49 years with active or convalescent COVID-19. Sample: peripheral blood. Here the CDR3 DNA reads TGTGCCAGCAGCTTAGCGTCAGACACTGAAGCTTTCTTT. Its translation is CASSLASDTEAFF.